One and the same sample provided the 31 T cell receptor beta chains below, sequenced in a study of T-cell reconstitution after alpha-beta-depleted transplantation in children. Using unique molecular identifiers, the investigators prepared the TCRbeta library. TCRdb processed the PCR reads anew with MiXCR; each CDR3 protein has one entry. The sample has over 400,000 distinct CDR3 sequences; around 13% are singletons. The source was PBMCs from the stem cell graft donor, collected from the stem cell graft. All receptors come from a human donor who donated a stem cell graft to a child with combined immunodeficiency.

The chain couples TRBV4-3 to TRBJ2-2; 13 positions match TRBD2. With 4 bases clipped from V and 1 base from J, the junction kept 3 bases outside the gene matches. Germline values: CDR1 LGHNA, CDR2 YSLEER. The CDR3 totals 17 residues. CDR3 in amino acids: CASSRRTSGGNTGELFF. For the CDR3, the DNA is TGCGCCAGCAGCCGCCGGACTAGCGGGGGGAACACCGGGGAGCTGTTTTTT.

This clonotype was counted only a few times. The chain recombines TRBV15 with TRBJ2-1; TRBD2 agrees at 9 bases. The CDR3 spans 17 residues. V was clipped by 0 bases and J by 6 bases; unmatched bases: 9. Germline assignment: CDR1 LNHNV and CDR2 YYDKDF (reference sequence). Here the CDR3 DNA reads TGTGCCACCAGCAGAGATGCTTGGAGCGGGAGGAGCAATGAGCAGTTCTTC. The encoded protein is CATSRDAWSGRSNEQFF.

Here the CDR3 reads CASSRRPPRTNEKLFF. The CDR3 DNA reads as TGTGCCAGCAGTCGTAGACCCCCTCGAACTAATGAAAAACTGTTTTTT. The chain uses TRBV6-2 or TRBV6-3 and TRBJ1-4; D remains unclear. V was cut by 5 bases and J by 1 base, with 14 bases left in between. Germline values: CDR1 MNHEY, CDR2 SVGEGT. The CDR3 extends over 16 amino acids.

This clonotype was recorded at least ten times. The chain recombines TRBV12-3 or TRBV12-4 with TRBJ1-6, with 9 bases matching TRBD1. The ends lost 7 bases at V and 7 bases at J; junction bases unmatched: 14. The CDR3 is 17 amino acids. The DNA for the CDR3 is TGTGCCAGCATCTTACGCGGAGGGGGACAGGGCAATTCACCCCTCCACTTT. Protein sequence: CASILRGGGQGNSPLHF.

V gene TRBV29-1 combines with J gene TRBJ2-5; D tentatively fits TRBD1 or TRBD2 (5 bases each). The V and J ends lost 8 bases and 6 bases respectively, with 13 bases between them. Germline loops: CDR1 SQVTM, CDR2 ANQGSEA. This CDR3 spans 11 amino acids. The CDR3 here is CSLQGGQTQYF. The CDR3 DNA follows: TGCAGCCTCCAGGGCGGGCAGACCCAGTACTTC.

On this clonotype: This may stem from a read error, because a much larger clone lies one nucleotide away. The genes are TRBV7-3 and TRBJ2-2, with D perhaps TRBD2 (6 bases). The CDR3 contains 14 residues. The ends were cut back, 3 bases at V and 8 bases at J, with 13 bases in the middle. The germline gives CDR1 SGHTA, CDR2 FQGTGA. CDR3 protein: CASSFHGTDGELFF. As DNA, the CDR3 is TGTGCCAGCAGCTTCCACGGGACTGATGGGGAGCTGTTTTTT.

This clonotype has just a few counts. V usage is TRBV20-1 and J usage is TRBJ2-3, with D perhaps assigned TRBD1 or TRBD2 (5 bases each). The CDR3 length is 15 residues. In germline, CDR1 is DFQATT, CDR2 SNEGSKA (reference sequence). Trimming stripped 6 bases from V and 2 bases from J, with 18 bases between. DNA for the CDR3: TGCAGTGCCCCGCGAGGGGCAACGACCACAGATACGCAGTATTTT. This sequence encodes CSAPRGATTTDTQYF.

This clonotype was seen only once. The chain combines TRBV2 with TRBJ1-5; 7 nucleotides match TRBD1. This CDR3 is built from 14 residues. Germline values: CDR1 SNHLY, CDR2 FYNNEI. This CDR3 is CTRRPTGNHQPQHF. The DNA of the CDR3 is TGTACCCGCAGGCCGACAGGGAATCATCAGCCCCAGCATTTT.

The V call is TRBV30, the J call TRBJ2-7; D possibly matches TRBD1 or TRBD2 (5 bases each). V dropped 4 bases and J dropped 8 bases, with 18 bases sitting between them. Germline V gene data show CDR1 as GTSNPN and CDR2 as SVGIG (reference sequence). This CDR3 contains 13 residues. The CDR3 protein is CAWTGTAVEKQYF. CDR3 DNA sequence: TGTGCCTGGACCGGGACGGCGGTGGAAAAGCAGTACTTC.

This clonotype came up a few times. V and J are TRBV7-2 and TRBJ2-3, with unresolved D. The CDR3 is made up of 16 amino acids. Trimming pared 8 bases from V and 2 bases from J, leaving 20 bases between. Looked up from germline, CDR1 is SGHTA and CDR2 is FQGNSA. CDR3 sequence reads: CASFPLRQGNTDTQYF. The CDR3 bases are TGTGCCAGCTTCCCTCTCCGGCAAGGAAACACAGATACGCAGTATTTT. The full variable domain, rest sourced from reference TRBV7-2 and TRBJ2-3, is GAGVSQSPSNKVTEKGKDVELRCDPISGHTALYWYRQSLGQGLEFLIYFQGNSAPDKSGLPSDRFSAERTGGSVSTLTIQRTQQEDSAVYLCASFPLRQGNTDTQYFGPGTRLTVL.

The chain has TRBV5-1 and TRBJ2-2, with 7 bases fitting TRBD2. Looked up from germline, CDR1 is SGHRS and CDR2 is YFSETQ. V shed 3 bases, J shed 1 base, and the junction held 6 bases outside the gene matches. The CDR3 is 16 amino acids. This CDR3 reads CASSSPRGENTGELFF. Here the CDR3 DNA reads TGCGCCAGCAGCTCCCCCCGGGGGGAGAACACCGGGGAGCTGTTTTTT. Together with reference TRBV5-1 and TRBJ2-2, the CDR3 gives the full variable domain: KAGVTQTPRYLIKTRGQQVTLSCSPISGHRSVSWYQQTPGQGLQFLFEYFSETQRNKGNFPGRFSGRQFSNSRSEMNVSTLELGDSALYLCASSSPRGENTGELFFGEGSRLTVL.

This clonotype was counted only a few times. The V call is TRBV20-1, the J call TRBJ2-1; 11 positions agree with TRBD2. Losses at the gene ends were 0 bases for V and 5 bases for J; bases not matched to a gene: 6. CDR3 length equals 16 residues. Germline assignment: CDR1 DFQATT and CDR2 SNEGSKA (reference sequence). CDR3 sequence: CSARDRGLAAHNEQFF. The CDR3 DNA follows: TGCAGTGCTAGAGACCGGGGACTAGCGGCCCACAATGAGCAGTTCTTC.

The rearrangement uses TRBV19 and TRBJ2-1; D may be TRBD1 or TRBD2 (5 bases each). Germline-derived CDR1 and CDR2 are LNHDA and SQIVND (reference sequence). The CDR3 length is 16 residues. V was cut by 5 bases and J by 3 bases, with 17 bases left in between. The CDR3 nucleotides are TGTGCCAGTAGTCTGCCCCGGGGCGGGCGCTACAATGAGCAGTTCTTC. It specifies CASSLPRGGRYNEQFF.

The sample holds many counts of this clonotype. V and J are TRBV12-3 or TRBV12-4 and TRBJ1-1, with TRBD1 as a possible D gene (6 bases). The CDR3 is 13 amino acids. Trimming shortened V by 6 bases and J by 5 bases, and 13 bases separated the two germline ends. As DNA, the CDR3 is TGTGCCAGCAGCCTACCAGGGGAAACTGAAGCTTTCTTT. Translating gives CASSLPGETEAFF.

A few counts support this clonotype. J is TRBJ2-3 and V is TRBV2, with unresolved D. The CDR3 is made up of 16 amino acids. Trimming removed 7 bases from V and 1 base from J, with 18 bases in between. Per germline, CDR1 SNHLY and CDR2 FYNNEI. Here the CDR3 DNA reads TGTGCCAGCATCCTGACAAAGGGTACGGGCACAGATACGCAGTATTTT. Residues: CASILTKGTGTDTQYF.

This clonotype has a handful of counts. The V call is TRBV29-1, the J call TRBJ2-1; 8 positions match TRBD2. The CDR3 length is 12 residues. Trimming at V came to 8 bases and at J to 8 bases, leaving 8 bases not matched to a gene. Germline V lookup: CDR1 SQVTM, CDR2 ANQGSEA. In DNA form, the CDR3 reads TGCAGCATAGCGGGGTATGGCTATGAGCAGTTCTTC. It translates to CSIAGYGYEQFF.

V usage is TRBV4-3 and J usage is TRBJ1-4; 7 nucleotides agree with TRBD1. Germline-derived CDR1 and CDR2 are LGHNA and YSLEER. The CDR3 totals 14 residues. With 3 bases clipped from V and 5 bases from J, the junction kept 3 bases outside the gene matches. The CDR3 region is CASSQQGENEKLFF. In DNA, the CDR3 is TGCGCCAGCAGCCAGCAGGGGGAGAATGAAAAACTGTTTTTT.

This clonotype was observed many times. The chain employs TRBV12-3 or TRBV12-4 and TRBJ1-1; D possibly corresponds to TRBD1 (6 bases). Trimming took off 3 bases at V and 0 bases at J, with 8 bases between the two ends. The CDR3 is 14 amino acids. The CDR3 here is CASSLAGVNTEAFF. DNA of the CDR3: TGTGCCAGCAGTTTGGCAGGGGTGAACACTGAAGCTTTCTTT.

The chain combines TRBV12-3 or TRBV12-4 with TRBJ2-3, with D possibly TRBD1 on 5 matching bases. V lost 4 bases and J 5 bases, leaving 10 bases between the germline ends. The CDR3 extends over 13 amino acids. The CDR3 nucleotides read TGTGCCAGCAGTTCCAGGGTCCGAGATACGCAGTATTTT. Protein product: CASSSRVRDTQYF.

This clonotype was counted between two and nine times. CDR3 sequence (DNA): TGTGCCAGCAGTTACGGCCGGGACAGGAGATCCTATGGCTACACCTTC. It encodes CASSYGRDRRSYGYTF. The chain employs TRBV6-5 and TRBJ1-2; 8 bases map to TRBD1. CDR1 is MNHEY, CDR2 SVGAGI, per germline. The CDR3 covers 16 residues. The trim removed 2 bases at V and 4 bases at J, leaving 9 bases unmatched.

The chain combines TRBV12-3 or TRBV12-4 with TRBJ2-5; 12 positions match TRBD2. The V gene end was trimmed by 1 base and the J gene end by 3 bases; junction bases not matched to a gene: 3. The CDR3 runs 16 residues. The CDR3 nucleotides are TGTGCCAGCAGTTTAGGGACTAGCGGGAAGGAAGAGACCCAGTACTTC. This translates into CASSLGTSGKEETQYF.

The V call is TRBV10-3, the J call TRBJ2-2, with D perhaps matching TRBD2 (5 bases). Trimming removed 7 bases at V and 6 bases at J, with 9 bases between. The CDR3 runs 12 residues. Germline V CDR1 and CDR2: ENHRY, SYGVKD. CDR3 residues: CAITEGSGELFF. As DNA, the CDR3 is TGTGCCATCACCGAGGGTTCCGGGGAGCTGTTTTTT.

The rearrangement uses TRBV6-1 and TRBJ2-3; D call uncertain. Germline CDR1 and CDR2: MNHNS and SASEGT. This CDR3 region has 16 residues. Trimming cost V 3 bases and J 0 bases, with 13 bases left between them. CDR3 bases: TGTGCCAGCAGTGATGTTAGGATGGATAGCACAGATACGCAGTATTTT. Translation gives CASSDVRMDSTDTQYF.

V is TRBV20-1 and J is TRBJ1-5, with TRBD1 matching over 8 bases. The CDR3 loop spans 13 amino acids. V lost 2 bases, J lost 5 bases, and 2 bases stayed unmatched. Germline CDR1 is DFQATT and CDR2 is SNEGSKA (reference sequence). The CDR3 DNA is TGCAGTGCTAGACAGGGGGCATATCAGCCCCAGCATTTT. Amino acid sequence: CSARQGAYQPQHF.

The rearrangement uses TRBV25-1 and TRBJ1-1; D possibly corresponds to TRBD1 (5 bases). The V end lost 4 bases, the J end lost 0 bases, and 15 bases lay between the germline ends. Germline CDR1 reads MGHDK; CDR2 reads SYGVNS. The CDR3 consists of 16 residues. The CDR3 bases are TGTGCCAGCAGTGCGGGGGGGTTACTAATGAACACTGAAGCTTTCTTT. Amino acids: CASSAGGLLMNTEAFF.

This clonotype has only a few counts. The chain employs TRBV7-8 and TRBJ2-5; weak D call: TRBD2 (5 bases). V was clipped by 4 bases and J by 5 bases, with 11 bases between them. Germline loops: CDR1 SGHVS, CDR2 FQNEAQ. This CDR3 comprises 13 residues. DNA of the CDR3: TGTGCCAGCAGCTCCCGTTTAGCGGAGACCCAGTACTTC. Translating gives CASSSRLAETQYF.

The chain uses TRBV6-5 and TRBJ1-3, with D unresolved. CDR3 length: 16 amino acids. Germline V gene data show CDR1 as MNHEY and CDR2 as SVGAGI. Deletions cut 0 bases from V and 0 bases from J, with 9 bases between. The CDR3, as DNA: TGTGCCAGCAGTTACTCGCCCAGCCTCTCTGGAAACACCATATATTTT. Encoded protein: CASSYSPSLSGNTIYF.

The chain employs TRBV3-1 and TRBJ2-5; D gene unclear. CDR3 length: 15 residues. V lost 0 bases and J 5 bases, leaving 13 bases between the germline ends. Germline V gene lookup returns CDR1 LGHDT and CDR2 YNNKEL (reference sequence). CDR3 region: CASSQEESALETQYF. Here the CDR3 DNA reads TGTGCCAGCAGCCAAGAAGAGTCAGCGTTGGAGACCCAGTACTTC.

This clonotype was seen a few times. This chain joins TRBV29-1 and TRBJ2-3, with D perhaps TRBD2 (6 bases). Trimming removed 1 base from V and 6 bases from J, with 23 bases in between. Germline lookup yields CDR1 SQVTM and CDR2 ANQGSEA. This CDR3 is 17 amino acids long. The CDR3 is CSVEGVWREPPGDTQYF. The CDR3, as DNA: TGCAGCGTTGAAGGGGTCTGGCGGGAACCCCCCGGCGATACGCAGTATTTT.

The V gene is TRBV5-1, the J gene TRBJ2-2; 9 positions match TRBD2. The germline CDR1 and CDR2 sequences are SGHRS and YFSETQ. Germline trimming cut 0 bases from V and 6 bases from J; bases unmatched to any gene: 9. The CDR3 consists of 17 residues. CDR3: CASSLVVLAGRAGELFF. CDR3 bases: TGCGCCAGCAGCTTGGTTGTTCTAGCGGGAAGGGCCGGGGAGCTGTTTTTT.

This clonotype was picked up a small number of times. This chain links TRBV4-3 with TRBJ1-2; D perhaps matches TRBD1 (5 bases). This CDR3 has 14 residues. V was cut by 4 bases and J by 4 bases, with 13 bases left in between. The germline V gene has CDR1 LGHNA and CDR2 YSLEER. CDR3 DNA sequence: TGCGCCAGCAGCCTGGGACTGCTTCTCTATGGCTACACCTTC. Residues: CASSLGLLLYGYTF.